This record covers a single T cell receptor beta chain. CDR3 length: 15 residues. Trimming took 0 bases from V and 2 from J; bases not matched to a gene: 3. The germline V gene has CDR1 SGHKS and CDR2 YYEKEE (reference sequence). Here immunoSEQ multiplex PCR was the method, and the copy in TCRdb shows in-frame clones only, minus some. This sample yields some 28,000 clones, of which roughly 85% are seen a single time; less than 20% belongs to the top ten. The sample comes from a study of blood T cell repertoires in COVID-19. The TCR was taken from a human donor in a cohort sampled during active COVID-19. V gene TRBV5-5 combines with J gene TRBJ2-5; 8 bases are shared with TRBD1. Sequenced: peripheral blood. The DNA for the CDR3 is TGTGCCAGCAGCTTGGCCGGACAGGGTCAAGAGACCCAGTACTTC. Translating gives CASSLAGQGQETQYF.